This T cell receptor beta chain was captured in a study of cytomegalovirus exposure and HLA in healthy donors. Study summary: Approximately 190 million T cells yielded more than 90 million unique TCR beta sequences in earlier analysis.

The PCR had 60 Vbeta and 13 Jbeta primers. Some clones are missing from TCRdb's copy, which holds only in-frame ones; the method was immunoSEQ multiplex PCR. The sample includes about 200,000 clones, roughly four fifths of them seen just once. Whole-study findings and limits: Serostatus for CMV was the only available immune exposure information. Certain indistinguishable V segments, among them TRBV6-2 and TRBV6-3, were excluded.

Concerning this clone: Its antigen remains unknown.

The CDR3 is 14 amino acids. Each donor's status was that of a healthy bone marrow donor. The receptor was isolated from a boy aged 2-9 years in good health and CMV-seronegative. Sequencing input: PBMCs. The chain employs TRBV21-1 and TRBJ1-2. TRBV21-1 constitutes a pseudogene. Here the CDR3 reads CASSNPTLLDGYTF. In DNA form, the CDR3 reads TGTGCCAGCAGCAACCCAACACTATTAGATGGCTACACCTTC.